This T cell receptor (beta chain) appears in the sequencing data of a study of T cell responses to AZD1222 COVID-19 vaccine. Study details: Both about-4-week and about-12-week second-dose recipients were combined.

The assay was immunoSEQ multiplex PCR, and TCRdb's table has in-frame clones only and misses some. The table records roughly 100,000 clones, nearly 90% of them present only once. Study outcomes and limitations: Unmutated regions of variants are reportedly targeted by nearly half of spike-specific TCRs. The sample set comprised mostly white British donors with more females, and clonal diversity was possibly underestimated. Following two doses of AZD1222, Spike-specific TCR breadth and depth rose.

Trimming cost V 5 bases and J 5 bases, with 3 bases left between them. The CDR3 loop spans 11 amino acids. The V gene's germline CDR1 is SEHNR and CDR2 FQNEAQ (reference sequence). As regards this clone: Its antigen is as yet unknown.

This receptor was taken from an adult in good health. The specimen comprised peripheral blood, sampled on day 0 of AZD1222 vaccination. The genes are TRBV7-9 and TRBJ1-4, with D hard to call. CDR3 sequence: CASSTNEKLFF. CDR3 in DNA: TGTGCCAGCAGCACCAATGAAAAACTGTTTTTT.